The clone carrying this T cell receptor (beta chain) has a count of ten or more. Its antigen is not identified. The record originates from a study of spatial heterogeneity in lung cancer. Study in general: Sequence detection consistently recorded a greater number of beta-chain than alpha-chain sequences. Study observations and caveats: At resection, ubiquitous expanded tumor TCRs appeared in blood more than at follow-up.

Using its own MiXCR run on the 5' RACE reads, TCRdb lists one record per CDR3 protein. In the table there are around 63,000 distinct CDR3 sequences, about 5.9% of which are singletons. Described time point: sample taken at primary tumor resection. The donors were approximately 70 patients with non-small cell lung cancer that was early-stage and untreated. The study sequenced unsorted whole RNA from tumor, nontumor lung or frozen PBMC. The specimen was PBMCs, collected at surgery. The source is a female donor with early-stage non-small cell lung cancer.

The CDR3 region is CASSLSGGLTDTQYF. As DNA, the CDR3 is TGTGCCAGCAGCCTTAGCGGGGGGCTCACAGATACGCAGTATTTT. This chain links TRBV12-3 or TRBV12-4 with TRBJ2-3, with 10 bases identical to TRBD2. After removal of 6 bases from V and 2 bases from J, the junction contained 5 bases not matched to a gene. The CDR3 loop spans 15 amino acids.